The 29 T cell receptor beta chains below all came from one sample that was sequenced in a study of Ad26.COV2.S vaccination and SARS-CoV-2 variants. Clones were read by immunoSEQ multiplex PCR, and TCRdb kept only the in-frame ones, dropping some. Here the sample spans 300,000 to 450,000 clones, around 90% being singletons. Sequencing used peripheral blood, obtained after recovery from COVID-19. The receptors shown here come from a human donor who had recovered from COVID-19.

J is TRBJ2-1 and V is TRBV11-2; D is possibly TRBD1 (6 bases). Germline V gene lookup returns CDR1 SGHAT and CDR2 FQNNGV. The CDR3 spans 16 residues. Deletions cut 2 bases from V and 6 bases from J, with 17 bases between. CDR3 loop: CASSLRAQGLTNEQFF. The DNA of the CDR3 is TGTGCCAGCAGCTTAAGGGCACAGGGTCTTACCAATGAGCAGTTCTTC.

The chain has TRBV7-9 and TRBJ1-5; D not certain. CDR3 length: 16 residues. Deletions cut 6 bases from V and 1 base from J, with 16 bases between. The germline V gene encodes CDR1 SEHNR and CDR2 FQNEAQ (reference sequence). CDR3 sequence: CASSTTGKSSNQPQHF. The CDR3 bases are TGTGCCAGCAGTACCACGGGGAAGAGCAGCAATCAGCCCCAGCATTTT.

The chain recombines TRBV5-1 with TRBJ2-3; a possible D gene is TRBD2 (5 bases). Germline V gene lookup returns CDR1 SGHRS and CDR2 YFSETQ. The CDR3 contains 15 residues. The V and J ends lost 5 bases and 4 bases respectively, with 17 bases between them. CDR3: CASRADPGGADTQYF. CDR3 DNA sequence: TGCGCCAGCAGGGCGGACCCCGGAGGCGCAGATACGCAGTATTTT.

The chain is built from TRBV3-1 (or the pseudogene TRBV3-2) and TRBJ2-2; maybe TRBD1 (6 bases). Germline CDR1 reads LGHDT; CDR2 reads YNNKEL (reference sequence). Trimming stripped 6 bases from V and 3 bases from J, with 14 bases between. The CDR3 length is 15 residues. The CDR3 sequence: CASRPPGQDTGELFF. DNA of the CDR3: TGTGCCAGCAGGCCACCGGGACAAGACACCGGGGAGCTGTTTTTT.

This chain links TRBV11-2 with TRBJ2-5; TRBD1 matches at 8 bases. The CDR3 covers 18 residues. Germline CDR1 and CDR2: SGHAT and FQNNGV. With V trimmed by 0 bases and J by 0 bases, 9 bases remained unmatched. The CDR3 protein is CASSLEGRTGTYQETQYF. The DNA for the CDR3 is TGTGCCAGCAGCTTAGAAGGACGGACAGGGACGTACCAAGAGACCCAGTACTTC. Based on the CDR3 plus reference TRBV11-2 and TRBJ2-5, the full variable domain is EAGVAQSPRYKIIEKRQSVAFWCNPISGHATLYWYQQILGQGPKLLIQFQNNGVVDDSQLPKDRFSAERLKGVDSTLKIQPAKLEDSAVYLCASSLEGRTGTYQETQYFGPGTRLLVL.

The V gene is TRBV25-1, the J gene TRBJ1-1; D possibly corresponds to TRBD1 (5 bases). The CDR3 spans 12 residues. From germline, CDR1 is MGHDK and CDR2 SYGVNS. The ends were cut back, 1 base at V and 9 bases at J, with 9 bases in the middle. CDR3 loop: CASSEWAGKAFF. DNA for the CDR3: TGTGCCAGCAGTGAATGGGCAGGGAAAGCTTTCTTT.

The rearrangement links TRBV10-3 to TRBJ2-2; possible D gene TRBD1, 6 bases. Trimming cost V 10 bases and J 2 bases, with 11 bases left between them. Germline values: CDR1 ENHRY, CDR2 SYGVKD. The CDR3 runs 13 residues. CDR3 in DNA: TGTGCCACGGGGACAACCAACACCGGGGAGCTGTTTTTT. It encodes CATGTTNTGELFF.

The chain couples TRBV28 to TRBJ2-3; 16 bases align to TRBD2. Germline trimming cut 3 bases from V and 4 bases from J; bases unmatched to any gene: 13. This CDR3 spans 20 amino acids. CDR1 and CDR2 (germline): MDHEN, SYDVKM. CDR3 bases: TGTGCCAGCAGTTTCGGTGACTTGGGACTAGCGGGGGGGCCCCCAGATACGCAGTATTTT. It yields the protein CASSFGDLGLAGGPPDTQYF. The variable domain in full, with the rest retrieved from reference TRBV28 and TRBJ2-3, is DVKVTQSSRYLVKRTGEKVFLECVQDMDHENMFWYRQDPGLGLRLIYFSYDVKMKEKGDIPEGYSVSREKKERFSLILESASTNQTSMYLCASSFGDLGLAGGPPDTQYFGPGTRLTVL.

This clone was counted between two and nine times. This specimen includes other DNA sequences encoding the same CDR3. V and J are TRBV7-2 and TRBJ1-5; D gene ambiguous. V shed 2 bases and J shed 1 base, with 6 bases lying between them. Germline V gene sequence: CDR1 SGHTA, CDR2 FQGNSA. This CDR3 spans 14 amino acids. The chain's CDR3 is CASSLSRSNQPQHF. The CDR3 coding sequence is TGTGCCAGCAGCTTATCTCGGAGCAATCAGCCCCAGCATTTT.

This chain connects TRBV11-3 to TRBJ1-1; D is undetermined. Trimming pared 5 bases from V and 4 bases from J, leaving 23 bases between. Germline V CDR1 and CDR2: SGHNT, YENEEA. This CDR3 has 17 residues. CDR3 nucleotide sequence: TGTGCCAGCAGCCCTTCGGGCGGATACGGGAGGGCCACTGAAGCTTTCTTT. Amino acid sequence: CASSPSGGYGRATEAFF.

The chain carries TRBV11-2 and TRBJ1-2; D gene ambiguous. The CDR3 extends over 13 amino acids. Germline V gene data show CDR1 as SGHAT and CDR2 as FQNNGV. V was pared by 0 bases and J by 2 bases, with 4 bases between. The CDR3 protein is CASSLEGNYGYTF. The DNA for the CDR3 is TGTGCCAGCAGCTTAGAAGGAAACTATGGCTACACCTTC.

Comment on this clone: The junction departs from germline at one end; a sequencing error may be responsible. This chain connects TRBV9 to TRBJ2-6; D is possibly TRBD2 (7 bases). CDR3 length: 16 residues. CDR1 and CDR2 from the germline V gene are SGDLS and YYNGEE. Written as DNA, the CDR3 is TGTGCCCGCAGCGTAGGGGGGGCGGCAGGGGCCAACGTCCTGACTTTC. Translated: CARSVGGAAGANVLTF.

This CDR3 reads CASSRYDRGLSIEQFF. The CDR3 nucleotides are TGCGCCAGCAGCCGCTATGACAGGGGACTGTCAATTGAGCAGTTCTTC. The V and J genes are TRBV4-1 and TRBJ2-1, with TRBD1 matching 8 bases. The CDR3 runs to 16 residues. Trimming took 4 bases from V and 9 from J; bases not matched to a gene: 14. Germline values: CDR1 MGHRA, CDR2 YSYEKL.

The CDR3 loop is CASSPRGRQETQYF. The DNA for the CDR3 is TGTGCCAGCAGTCCTAGAGGGAGGCAAGAGACCCAGTACTTC. The chain links TRBV27 to TRBJ2-5; TRBD2 might be the D (6 bases). The CDR3 is 14 residues long. CDR1 is MNHEY and CDR2 is SMNVEV in the germline V gene (reference sequence). V was cut by 5 bases and J by 2 bases, with 12 bases left in between.

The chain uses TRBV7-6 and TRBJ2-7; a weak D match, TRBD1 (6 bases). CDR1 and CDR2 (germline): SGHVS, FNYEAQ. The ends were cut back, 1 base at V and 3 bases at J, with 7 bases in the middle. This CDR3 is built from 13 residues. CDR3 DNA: TGTGCCAGCAGCTTAGACAGGGTCTACGAGCAGTACTTC. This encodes CASSLDRVYEQYF.

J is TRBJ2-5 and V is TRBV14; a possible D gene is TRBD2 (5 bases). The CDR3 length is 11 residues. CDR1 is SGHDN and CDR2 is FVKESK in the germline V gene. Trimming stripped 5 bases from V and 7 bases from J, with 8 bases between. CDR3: CASSSGWTQYF. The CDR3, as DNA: TGTGCCAGCAGCTCGGGATGGACCCAGTACTTC.

CDR3 sequence (DNA): TGTGCCAGCAGTAGAGACTACGAGCAGTACTTC. This sequence encodes CASSRDYEQYF. The chain is built from TRBV12-3 or TRBV12-4 and TRBJ2-7; D gene uncertain. V was pared by 5 bases and J by 3 bases, with 5 bases between. This CDR3 spans 11 amino acids.

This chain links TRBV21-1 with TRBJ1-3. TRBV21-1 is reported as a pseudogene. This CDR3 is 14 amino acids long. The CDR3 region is CASSKAGTGNTIYF. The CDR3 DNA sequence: TGTGCCAGCAGCAAAGCAGGGACCGGAAACACCATATATTTT.

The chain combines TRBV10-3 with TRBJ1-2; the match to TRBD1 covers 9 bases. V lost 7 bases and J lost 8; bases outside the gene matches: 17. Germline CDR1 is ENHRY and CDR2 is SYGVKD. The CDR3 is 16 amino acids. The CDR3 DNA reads TGTGCCATCACCGCCTCCCCAATCTCCGGGACAGGGGGCTACACCTTC. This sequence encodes CAITASPISGTGGYTF.

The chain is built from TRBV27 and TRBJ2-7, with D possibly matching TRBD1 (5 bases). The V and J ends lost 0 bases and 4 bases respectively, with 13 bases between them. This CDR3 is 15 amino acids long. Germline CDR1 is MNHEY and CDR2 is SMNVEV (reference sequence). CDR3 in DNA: TGTGCCAGCAGTTTATCGGGGCTACGGTTATACGAGCAGTACTTC. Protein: CASSLSGLRLYEQYF.

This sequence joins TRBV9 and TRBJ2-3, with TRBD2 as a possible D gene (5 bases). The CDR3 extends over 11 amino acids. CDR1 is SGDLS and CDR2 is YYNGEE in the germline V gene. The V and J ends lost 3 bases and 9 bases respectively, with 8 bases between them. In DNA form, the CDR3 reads TGTGCCAGCAGCGACCCGGGAACGCAGTATTTT. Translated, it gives CASSDPGTQYF.

CDR3 protein: CASSPGTRSYNSPLHF. The CDR3 DNA follows: TGCGCCAGCAGCCCAGGGACTCGGTCCTATAATTCACCCCTCCACTTT. This rearrangement joins TRBV4-1 to TRBJ1-6, with D possibly matching TRBD1 (5 bases). The CDR3 runs to 16 residues. The germline V gene encodes CDR1 MGHRA and CDR2 YSYEKL. V was clipped by 4 bases and J by 1 base, with 11 bases between them.

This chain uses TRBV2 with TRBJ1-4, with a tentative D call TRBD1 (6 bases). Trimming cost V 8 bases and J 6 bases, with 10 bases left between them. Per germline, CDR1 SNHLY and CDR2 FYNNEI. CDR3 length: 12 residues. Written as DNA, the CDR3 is TGTGCCAGCGGTGGACAGTATGAAAAACTGTTTTTT. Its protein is CASGGQYEKLFF.

The DNA for the CDR3 is TGTGCCAGCAGCTTAGAGGGTAGGACTAGCGGGGGCTGGCGGGATACGCAGTATTTT. Its translation: CASSLEGRTSGGWRDTQYF. The rearrangement uses TRBV13 and TRBJ2-3, with TRBD2 identical over 13 bases. V lost 1 base and J lost 6; bases outside the gene matches: 13. CDR1 is PRHDT, CDR2 FYEKMQ, per germline (reference sequence). This CDR3 spans 19 amino acids.

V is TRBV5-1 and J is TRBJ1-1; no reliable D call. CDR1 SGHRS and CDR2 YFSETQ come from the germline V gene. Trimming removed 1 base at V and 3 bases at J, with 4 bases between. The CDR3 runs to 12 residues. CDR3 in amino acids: CASSLTHTEAFF. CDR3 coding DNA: TGCGCCAGCAGCTTGACGCACACTGAAGCTTTCTTT.

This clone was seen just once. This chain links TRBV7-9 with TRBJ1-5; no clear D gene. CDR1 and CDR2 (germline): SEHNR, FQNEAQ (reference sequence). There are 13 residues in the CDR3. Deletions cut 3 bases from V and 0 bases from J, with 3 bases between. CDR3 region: CASSFYSNQPQHF. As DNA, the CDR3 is TGTGCCAGCAGCTTTTATAGCAATCAGCCCCAGCATTTT.

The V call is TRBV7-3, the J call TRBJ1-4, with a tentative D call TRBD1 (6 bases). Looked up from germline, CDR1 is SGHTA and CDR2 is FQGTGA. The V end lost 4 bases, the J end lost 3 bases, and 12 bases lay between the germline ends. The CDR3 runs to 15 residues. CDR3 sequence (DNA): TGTGCCAGCAGCTCCGACGGACAGCCTAATGAAAAACTGTTTTTT. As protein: CASSSDGQPNEKLFF.

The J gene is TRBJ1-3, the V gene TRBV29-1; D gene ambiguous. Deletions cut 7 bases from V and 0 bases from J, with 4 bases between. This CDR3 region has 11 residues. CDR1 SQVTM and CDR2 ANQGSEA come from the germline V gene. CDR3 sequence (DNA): TGCAGCGCCGGCTCTGGAAACACCATATATTTT. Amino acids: CSAGSGNTIYF.

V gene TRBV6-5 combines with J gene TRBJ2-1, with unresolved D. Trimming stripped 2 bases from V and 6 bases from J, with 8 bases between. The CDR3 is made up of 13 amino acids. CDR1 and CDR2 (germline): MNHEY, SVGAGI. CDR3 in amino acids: CASSYGRSNEQFF. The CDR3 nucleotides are TGTGCCAGCAGTTACGGGCGATCCAATGAGCAGTTCTTC.